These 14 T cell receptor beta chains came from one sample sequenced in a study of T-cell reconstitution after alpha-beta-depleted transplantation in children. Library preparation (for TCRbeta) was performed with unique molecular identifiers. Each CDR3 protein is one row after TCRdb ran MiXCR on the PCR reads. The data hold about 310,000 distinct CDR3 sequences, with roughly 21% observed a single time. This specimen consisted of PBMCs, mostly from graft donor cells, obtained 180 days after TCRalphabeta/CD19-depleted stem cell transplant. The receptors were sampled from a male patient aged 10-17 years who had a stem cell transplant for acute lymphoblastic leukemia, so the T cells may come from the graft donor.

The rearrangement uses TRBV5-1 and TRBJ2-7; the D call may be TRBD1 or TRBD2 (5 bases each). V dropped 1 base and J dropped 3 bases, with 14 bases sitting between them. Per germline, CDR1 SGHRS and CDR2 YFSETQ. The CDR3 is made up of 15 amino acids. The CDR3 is CASSLRGTSFYEQYF. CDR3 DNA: TGCGCCAGCAGCTTGAGGGGAACTAGTTTCTACGAGCAGTACTTC.

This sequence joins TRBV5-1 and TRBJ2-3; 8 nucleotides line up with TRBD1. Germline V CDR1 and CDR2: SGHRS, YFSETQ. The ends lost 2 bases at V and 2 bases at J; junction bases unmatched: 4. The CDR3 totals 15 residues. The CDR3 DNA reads TGCGCCAGCAGCTTCCGGGACAGGCTCACAGATACGCAGTATTTT. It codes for CASSFRDRLTDTQYF.

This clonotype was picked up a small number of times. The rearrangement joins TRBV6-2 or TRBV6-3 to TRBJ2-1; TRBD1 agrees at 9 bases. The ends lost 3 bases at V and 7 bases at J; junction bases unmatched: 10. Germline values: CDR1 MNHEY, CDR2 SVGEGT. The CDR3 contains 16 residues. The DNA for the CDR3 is TGTGCCAGCAGTTATTCCCCAGGACAGGGGAGGAATGAGCAGTTCTTC. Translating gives CASSYSPGQGRNEQFF.

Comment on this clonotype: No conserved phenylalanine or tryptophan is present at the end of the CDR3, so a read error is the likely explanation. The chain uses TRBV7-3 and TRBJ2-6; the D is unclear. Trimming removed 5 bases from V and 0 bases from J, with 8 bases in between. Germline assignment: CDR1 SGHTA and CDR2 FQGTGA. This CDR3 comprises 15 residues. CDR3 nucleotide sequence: TGTGCCAGCAGCCCCGGCGGCTCTGGGGCCAACGTCCTGACTTTA. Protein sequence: CASSPGGSGANVLTL.

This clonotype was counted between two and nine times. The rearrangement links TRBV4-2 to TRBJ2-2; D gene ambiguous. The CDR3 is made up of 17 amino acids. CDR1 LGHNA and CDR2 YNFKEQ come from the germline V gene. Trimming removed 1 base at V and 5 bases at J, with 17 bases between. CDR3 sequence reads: CASSQGYLSEVTGELFF. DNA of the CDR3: TGTGCCAGCAGCCAAGGCTATCTTTCTGAGGTTACCGGGGAGCTGTTTTTT.

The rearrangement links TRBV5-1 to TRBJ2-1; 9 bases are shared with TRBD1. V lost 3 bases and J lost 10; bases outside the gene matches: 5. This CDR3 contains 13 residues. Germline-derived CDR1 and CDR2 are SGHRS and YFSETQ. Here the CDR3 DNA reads TGCGCCAGCAGCTGGGACAGGGTAGGAGAGCAGTTCTTC. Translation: CASSWDRVGEQFF.

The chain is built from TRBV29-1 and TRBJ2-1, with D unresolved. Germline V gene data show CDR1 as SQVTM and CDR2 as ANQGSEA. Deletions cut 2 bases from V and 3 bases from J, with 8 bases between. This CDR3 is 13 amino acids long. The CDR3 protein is CSVEWYGYNEQFF. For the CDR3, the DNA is TGCAGCGTTGAATGGTATGGCTACAATGAGCAGTTCTTC.

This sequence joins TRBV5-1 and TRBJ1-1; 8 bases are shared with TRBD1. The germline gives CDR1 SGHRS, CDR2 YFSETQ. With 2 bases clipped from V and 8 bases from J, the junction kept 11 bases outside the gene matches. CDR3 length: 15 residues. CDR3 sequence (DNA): TGCGCCAGCAGCTTAGTCCCGACAGGGGCGGGGGAAGCTTTCTTT. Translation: CASSLVPTGAGEAFF.

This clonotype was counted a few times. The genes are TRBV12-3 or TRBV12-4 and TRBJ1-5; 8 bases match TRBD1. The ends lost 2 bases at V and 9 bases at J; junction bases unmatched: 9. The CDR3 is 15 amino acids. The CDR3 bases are TGTGCCAGCAGTTTAAGGACAGGGCCCTTCTGGCCCCAGCATTTT. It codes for CASSLRTGPFWPQHF.

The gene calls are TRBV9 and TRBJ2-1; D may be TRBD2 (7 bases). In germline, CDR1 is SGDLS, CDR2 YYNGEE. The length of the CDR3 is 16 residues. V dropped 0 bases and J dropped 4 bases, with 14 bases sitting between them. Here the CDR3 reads CASSVVGGGPYNEQFF. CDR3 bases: TGTGCCAGCAGCGTAGTTGGGGGGGGGCCTTACAATGAGCAGTTCTTC.

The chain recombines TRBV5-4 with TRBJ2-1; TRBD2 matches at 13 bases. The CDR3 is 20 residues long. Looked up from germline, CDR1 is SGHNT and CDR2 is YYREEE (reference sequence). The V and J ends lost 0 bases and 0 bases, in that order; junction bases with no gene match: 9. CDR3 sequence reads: CASSLAGTSGIRSSYNEQFF. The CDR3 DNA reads TGTGCCAGCAGCTTGGCCGGGACTAGCGGGATTAGAAGCTCCTACAATGAGCAGTTCTTC.

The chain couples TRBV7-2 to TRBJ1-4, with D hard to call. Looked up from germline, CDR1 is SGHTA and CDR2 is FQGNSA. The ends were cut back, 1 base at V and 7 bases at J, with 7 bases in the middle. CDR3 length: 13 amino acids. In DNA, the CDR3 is TGTGCCAGCAGCTTAGGGCTGGCTGAAAAACTGTTTTTT. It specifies CASSLGLAEKLFF.

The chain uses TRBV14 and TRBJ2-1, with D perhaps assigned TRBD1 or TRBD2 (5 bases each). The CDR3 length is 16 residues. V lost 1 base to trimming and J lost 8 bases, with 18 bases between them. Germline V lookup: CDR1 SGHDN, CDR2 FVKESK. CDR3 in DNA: TGTGCCAGCAGCCAAGCCGTGGGGACCGTATCGCATGAGCAGTTCTTC. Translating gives CASSQAVGTVSHEQFF. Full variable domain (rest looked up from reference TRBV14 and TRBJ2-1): EAGVTQFPSHSVIEKGQTVTLRCDPISGHDNLYWYRRVMGKEIKFLLHFVKESKQDESGMPNNRFLAERTGGTYSTLKVQPAELEDSGVYFCASSQAVGTVSHEQFFGPGTRLTVL.

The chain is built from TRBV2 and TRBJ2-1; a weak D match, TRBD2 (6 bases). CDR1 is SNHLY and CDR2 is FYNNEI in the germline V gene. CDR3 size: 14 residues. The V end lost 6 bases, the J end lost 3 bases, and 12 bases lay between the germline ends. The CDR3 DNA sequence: TGTGCCAGCAGAGAGAGGGGAGGCTACAATGAGCAGTTCTTC. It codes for CASRERGGYNEQFF.